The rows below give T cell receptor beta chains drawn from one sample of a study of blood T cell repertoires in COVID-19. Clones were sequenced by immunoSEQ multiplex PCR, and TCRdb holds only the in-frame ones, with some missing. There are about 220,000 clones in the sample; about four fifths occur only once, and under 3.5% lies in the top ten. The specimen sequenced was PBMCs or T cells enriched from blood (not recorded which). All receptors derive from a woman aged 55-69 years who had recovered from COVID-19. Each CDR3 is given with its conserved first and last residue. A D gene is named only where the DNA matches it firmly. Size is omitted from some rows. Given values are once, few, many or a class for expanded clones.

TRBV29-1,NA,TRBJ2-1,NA,TGCAGCTCCCTGGGCCTGGCGGGGCCTTACAATGAGCAGTTCTTC,CSSLGLAGPYNEQFF
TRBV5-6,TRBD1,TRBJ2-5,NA,TGTGCCAGCAGCTTGGAGACAGGGGAGACCCAGTACTTC,CASSLETGETQYF
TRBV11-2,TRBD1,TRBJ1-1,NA,TGTGCCAGCAGCTTAGGTGGACAGGGGAGTGAAGCTTTCTTT,CASSLGGQGSEAFF
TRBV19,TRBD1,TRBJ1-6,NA,TGTGCCAGTAGCCCAAGTCCTGGACAGGTTAATTCACCCCTCCACTTT,CASSPSPGQVNSPLHF
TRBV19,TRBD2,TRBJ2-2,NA,TGTGCCAGTAGTATATCTTCCAGCGGGGGGAGTGGGGAGCTGTTTTTT,CASSISSSGGSGELFF
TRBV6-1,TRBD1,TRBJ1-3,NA,TGTGCCAGCAGTGATTTGAGGAGGGGGCTATCGAGCTCTGGAAACACCATATATTTT,CASSDLRRGLSSSGNTIYF
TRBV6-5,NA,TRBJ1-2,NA,TGTGCCGGCCAGGGACGGACAGACAACTATGGCTACACCTTC,CAGQGRTDNYGYTF
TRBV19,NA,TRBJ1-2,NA,TGTGCCAGTAGTGCTCTTCGGTATGGCTACACCTTC,CASSALRYGYTF
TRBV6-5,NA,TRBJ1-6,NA,TGTGCCAGCAGTTATCGGTATAATTCACCCCTCCACTTT,CASSYRYNSPLHF
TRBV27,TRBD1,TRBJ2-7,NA,TGTGCCAGCAACCACAGGGGGTATGCCTACGAGCAGTACTTC,CASNHRGYAYEQYF
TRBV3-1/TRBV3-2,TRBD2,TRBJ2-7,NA,TGTGCCAGCAGCCAGGACCCCTCCGGGACTAGCGTTGGCGAGCAGTACTTC,CASSQDPSGTSVGEQYF
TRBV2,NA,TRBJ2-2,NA,TGTGCCAGCGGAGGGATGGGGACCGGGGAGCTGTTTTTT,CASGGMGTGELFF
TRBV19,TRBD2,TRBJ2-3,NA,TGTGCCAGTAGTTCTACTCAGGGACTAGCGGGAGGGGTGGATACGCAGTATTTT,CASSSTQGLAGGVDTQYF
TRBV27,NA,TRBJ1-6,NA,TGTGCCAGCAGTTCCAGGGAGGATTCACCCCTCCACTTT,CASSSREDSPLHF
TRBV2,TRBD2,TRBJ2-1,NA,TGTGCCAGCAGTGAAAAATGGCGGGGGGTCAACAATGAGCAGTTCTTC,CASSEKWRGVNNEQFF
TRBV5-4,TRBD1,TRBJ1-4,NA,TGTGCCAGCAGCCGCCGAGGGGGACAGGGACCTAATGAAAAACTGTTTTTT,CASSRRGGQGPNEKLFF
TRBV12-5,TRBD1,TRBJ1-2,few,TGTGCTAGTGGTATGGGACAGGTGTCTAACTATGGCTACACCTTC,CASGMGQVSNYGYTF
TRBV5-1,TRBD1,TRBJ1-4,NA,TGCGCCAGCAGCCACGACAGGGGGCTGAGGGACCTGAATGAAAAACTGTTTTTT,CASSHDRGLRDLNEKLFF
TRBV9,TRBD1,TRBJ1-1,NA,TGTGCCAGCAGCGGACAGGGGGAGTGGACTGAAGCTTTCTTT,CASSGQGEWTEAFF
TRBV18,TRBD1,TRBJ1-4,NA,TGTGCCAGCTCACCATGGGACAGGGGGCGAGAAAAACTGTTTTTT,CASSPWDRGREKLFF
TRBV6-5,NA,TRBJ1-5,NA,TGTGCCAGCAGGCCCAGATATAGCAATCAGCCCCAGCATTTT,CASRPRYSNQPQHF
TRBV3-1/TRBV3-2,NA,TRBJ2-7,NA,TGTGCCAGCAGCCCCCCGGAGACGGGTTGGAGCTCCTACGAGCAGTACTTC,CASSPPETGWSSYEQYF
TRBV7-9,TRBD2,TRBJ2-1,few,TGTGCCAGCAGCGCATACGGGGGGTTTGCGAATGAGCAGTTCTTC,CASSAYGGFANEQFF
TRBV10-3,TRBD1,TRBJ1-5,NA,TGTGCCATCAGTGAGACTTGGACAGGTATTAGCAATCAGCCCCAGCATTTT,CAISETWTGISNQPQHF
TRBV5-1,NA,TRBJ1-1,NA,TGCGCCAGCAGCTATGCGGGCACGGGGGGGACTGAAGCTTTCTTT,CASSYAGTGGTEAFF
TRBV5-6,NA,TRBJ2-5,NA,TGTGCCAGCAGCCGCCGGGACATACAGACCCAGTACTTC,CASSRRDIQTQYF
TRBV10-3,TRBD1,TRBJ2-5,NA,TGTGCCATCGGGATCAGGGGGCGAGGAGAGACCCAGTACTTC,CAIGIRGRGETQYF
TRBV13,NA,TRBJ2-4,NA,TGTGCCAGCACTCGGGACACGGAAAACATTCAGTACTTC,CASTRDTENIQYF
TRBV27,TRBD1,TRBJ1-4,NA,TGTGCCAGCAGTTACAGGGGGCAGCCGTACGTTAATGAAAAACTGTTTTTT,CASSYRGQPYVNEKLFF
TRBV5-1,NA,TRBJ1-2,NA,TGCGCCAGCTCCCCCCCCGGACAGCCCAGAAGGAACTATGGCTACACCTTC,CASSPPGQPRRNYGYTF
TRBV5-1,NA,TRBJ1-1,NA,TGCGCCAGCAGCCCCGGATGGGGGGGGAACACTGAAGCTTTCTTT,CASSPGWGGNTEAFF
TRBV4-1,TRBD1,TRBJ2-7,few,TGCGCCAGCAGCCAAGGACAGGGCGGAGGTGGGCAGTACTTC,CASSQGQGGGGQYF
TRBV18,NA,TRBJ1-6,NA,TGTGCCAGCTCACCACCCGGGGGAATTAATTCACCCCTCCACTTT,CASSPPGGINSPLHF
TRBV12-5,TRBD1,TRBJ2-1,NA,TGTGCTAGTGGTTTGGGACAGGGTAACGTTGAGCAGTTCTTC,CASGLGQGNVEQFF
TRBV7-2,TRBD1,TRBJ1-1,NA,TGTGCCAGCAGCCTGACAGGGTTTGGCACTGAAGCTTTCTTT,CASSLTGFGTEAFF
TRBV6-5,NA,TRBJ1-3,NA,TGTGCCAGCACCCAACAGGTCCTTTCTGGAAACACCATATATTTT,CASTQQVLSGNTIYF
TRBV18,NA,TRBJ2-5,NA,TGTGCCAGCTCACCCCCCCTTACGACAGCCCGCTGGGTGACCCAGTACTTC,CASSPPLTTARWVTQYF
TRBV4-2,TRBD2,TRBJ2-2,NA,TGTGCCAGCAGCCAAGATAATAGCGGGGGGGCCGGGGAGCTGTTTTTT,CASSQDNSGGAGELFF
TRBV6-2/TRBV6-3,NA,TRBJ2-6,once,TGTGCCAGCAGTTACGGACACTCTGGGGCCAACGTCCTGACTTTC,CASSYGHSGANVLTF
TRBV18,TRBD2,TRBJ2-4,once,TGTGCCAGCTCACCTCCGACCGTAGCGGGGCTAGCCAAAAACATTCAGTACTTC,CASSPPTVAGLAKNIQYF
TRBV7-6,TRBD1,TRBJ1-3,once,TGTGCCAGCAGCTTAGCGGGACAGGGGTTTGGAAACACCATATATTTT,CASSLAGQGFGNTIYF
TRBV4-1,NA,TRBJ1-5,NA,TGCGCCAGCAGCCAAGTGGCGGATAGCAATCAGCCCCAGCATTTT,CASSQVADSNQPQHF
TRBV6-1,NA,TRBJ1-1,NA,TGTGCCAGCAGTGAATTTGTTCGGACAAGAGAAGCTTTCTTT,CASSEFVRTREAFF
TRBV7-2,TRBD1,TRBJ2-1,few,TGTGCCAGCAGCCGTGGACAGGGGCCCTACAATGAGCAGTTCTTC,CASSRGQGPYNEQFF
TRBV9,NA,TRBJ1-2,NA,TGTGCCAGCAGCGTAGTCCCTGGACAGCCCTATGGCTACACCTTC,CASSVVPGQPYGYTF
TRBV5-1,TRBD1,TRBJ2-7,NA,TGCGCCAGCAGCTTGGTCGGACAGGGTAGGTCCTACGAGCAGTACTTC,CASSLVGQGRSYEQYF
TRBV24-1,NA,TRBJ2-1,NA,TGTGCCACCAGTGATTGGACAGATGAGCAGTTCTTC,CATSDWTDEQFF
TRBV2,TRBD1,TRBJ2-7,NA,TGTGCCAGCAGAAGCGGACAGGCCTACGAGCAGTACTTC,CASRSGQAYEQYF
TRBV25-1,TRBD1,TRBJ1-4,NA,TGTGCCAGCAGCGGGACAGCAAATGAAAAACTGTTTTTT,CASSGTANEKLFF
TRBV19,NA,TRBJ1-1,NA,TGTGCCAGTAGTACCCATAGGGGCACTGAAGCTTTCTTT,CASSTHRGTEAFF
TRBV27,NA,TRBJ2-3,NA,TGTGCCAGCAGTTCGGCTAGCGCAGATACGCAGTATTTT,CASSSASADTQYF
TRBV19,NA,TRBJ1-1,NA,TGTGCCAGTAGTATCGGAGTCGTGGGTGGCACTGAAGCTTTCTTT,CASSIGVVGGTEAFF
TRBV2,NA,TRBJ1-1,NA,TGTGCCAGCAGTGCCGGGACAACGAACACTGAAGCTTTCTTT,CASSAGTTNTEAFF
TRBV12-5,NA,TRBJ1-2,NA,TGTGCTAGTGGTTTCGACAACAGTGGCTACACCTTC,CASGFDNSGYTF
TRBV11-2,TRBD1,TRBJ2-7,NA,TGTGCCAGCAGCATACGGGGACAGGGGGCGTGGGAGCAGTACTTC,CASSIRGQGAWEQYF
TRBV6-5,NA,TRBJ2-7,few,TGTGCCAGCAGTCGCTACAGGGAACCAGCCTACGAGCAGTACTTC,CASSRYREPAYEQYF
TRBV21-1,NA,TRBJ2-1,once,TGTGCCAGCAGCTCCCCTAGTTGCGGGAGAGGCAATGAGCAGTTCTTC,CASSSPSCGRGNEQFF
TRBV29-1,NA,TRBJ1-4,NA,TGCAGCGTTGCAGGGGCAACTAATGAAAAACTGTTTTTT,CSVAGATNEKLFF
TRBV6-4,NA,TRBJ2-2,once,TGTGCCAGCAGCCGGAGCCCCATGAACACCGGGGAGCTGTTTTTT,CASSRSPMNTGELFF